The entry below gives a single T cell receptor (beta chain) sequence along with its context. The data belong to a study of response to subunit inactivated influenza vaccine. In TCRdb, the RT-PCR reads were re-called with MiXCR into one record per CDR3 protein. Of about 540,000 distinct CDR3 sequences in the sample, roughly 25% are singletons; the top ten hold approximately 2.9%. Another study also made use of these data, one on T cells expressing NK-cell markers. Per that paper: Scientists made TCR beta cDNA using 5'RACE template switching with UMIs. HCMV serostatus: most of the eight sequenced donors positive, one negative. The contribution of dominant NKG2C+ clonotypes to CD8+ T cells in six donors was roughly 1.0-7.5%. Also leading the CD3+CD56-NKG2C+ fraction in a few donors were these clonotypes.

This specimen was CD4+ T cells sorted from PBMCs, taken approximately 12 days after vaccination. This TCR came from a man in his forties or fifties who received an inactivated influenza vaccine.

CDR3 in amino acids: CASSLARQRLNNEQFF. The DNA of the CDR3 is TGTGCCAGCAGCTTAGCGAGGCAGCGCCTAAACAATGAGCAGTTCTTC. The rearrangement joins TRBV7-2 to TRBJ2-1; D not certain. The CDR3 covers 16 residues. Trimming stripped 0 bases from V and 5 bases from J, with 14 bases between. Per germline, CDR1 SGHTA and CDR2 FQGNSA.